Each of the 8 T cell receptor beta chains below was sequenced from the same sample in a study of T-cell memory formation after mild COVID-19 (dated by TCRdb to about 2021). The library relied on 5' RACE. Instrument on record: Illumina NovaSeq 6000. Using fastp at Q25 and MiXCR, TCRdb reprocessed the public reads and kept productive beta chains. Rows are unified per CDR3 protein, each entry keeping the most common DNA and genes. The sample data list roughly 280,000 distinct CDR3 sequences, and around 15% of these were observed just once. The leading ten clones occupy approximately 23% of the sample. The specimen sequenced was PBMCs or a T cell subset sorted from them (not recorded which). The receptor set was obtained from a man between 18 and 29 years old who had mild COVID-19 (a few samples of this study predate the infection). The sample titles of this study are shuffled in the database, so cell type and time point are left out; the donor was told from shared clones.

The chain combines TRBV29-1 with TRBJ1-5; D is unresolved. Germline values: CDR1 SQVTM, CDR2 ANQGSEA. V was trimmed by 5 bases and J by 3 bases, leaving 11 bases between them. CDR3 length equals 13 residues. CDR3 bases: TGCAGCGTTCGAATGACGCCCAATCAGCCCCAGCATTTT. Translating it yields CSVRMTPNQPQHF.

This clonotype was found a few times. The CDR3 region is CASSAITTGIGEAFF. CDR3 DNA: TGTGCCAGCAGCGCTATTACGACAGGGATTGGTGAAGCTTTCTTT. The chain has TRBV7-8 and TRBJ1-1; 7 positions agree with TRBD1. From germline, CDR1 is SGHVS and CDR2 FQNEAQ. The CDR3 extends over 15 amino acids. With 5 bases clipped from V and 7 bases from J, the junction kept 13 bases outside the gene matches.

This clonotype occurred many times. This chain connects TRBV7-2 to TRBJ2-5; perhaps TRBD1 as D (6 bases). Germline V lookup: CDR1 SGHTA, CDR2 FQGNSA. V dropped 3 bases and J dropped 1 base, with 15 bases sitting between them. The CDR3 is 16 amino acids. CDR3 DNA: TGTGCCAGCAGCTTCAGGCAGGGGCTCACCCAAGAGACCCAGTACTTC. Its protein product is CASSFRQGLTQETQYF.

This clonotype has ten or more counts. This rearrangement joins TRBV18 to TRBJ2-3; no clear D. The germline V gene encodes CDR1 KGHSH and CDR2 LQKENI. The V and J ends lost 0 bases and 0 bases respectively, with 10 bases between them. The CDR3 runs 16 residues. The CDR3, as DNA: TGTGCCAGCTCACCACCATCCGCGGCTAGCACAGATACGCAGTATTTT. It is translated as CASSPPSAASTDTQYF. Filled out from reference TRBV18 and TRBJ2-3, the complete variable domain reads NAGVMQNPRHLVRRRGQEARLRCSPMKGHSHVYWYRQLPEEGLKFMVYLQKENIIDESGMPKERFSAEFPKEGPSILRIQQVVRGDSAAYFCASSPPSAASTDTQYFGPGTRLTVL.

This clonotype showed up just a few times. The chain carries TRBV4-3 and TRBJ1-1; D is possibly TRBD1 (6 bases). CDR3 length equals 15 residues. Trimming left V 1 base short and J 3 bases short, with 12 bases between. Germline CDR1 reads LGHNA; CDR2 reads YSLEER. CDR3 sequence (DNA): TGCGCCAGCAGCCAAGCAGGGGCTCCGGACACTGAAGCTTTCTTT. The encoded protein is CASSQAGAPDTEAFF.

The sample holds many counts of this clonotype. CDR3 in DNA: TGTGCCAGCAGTCCCGGGACAGGTTTCCTCTATGGCTACACCTTC. The encoded protein is CASSPGTGFLYGYTF. The chain is built from TRBV27 and TRBJ1-2, with TRBD1 identical over 8 bases. The CDR3 length is 15 residues. Losses at the gene ends were 5 bases for V and 4 bases for J; bases not matched to a gene: 9. The germline V gene encodes CDR1 MNHEY and CDR2 SMNVEV (reference sequence).

The table lists this clonotype with a few counts. The chain recombines TRBV2 with TRBJ2-5; D uncertain. The germline gives CDR1 SNHLY, CDR2 FYNNEI. V was trimmed by 2 bases and J by 1 base, leaving 8 bases between them. This CDR3 is 14 amino acids long. The CDR3 DNA follows: TGTGCCAGCAGTGAATTTTACAGCCAAGAGACCCAGTACTTC. Its protein is CASSEFYSQETQYF.

This sequence joins TRBV12-3 or TRBV12-4 and TRBJ1-5; no definite D call. CDR3 length equals 15 residues. V was shortened by 1 base and J by 0 bases, with 7 bases between the two germline ends. In DNA, the CDR3 is TGTGCCAGCAGTTTAGATGGGTATAGCAATCAGCCCCAGCATTTT. This sequence encodes CASSLDGYSNQPQHF.